This T cell receptor (beta chain) was found in a study of control samples from healthy donors and cancer patients. Some clones are missing from TCRdb's copy, which holds only in-frame ones; the method was immunoSEQ multiplex PCR. The repertoire holds about 150,000 clones, with 80% to 95% as singletons. This CDR3 has 15 residues. Germline V gene data show CDR1 as SQVTM and CDR2 as ANQGSEA. Between the trimmed V and J ends, which lost 3 bases and 2 bases, there was a span of 13 bases. This sequence joins TRBV29-1 and TRBJ2-2; D not resolved. The sample consisted of blood. The source is a man in his late teens or twenties in good health. CDR3 protein: CSVDFGRSNTGELFF. CDR3 DNA sequence: TGCAGCGTTGATTTCGGACGGTCAAACACCGGGGAGCTGTTTTTT.